The TCR beta chain under discussion was sequenced for a study of regulatory T cells in long-lasting Graves disease. Findings of the study overall: Persistent Graves' patients had lower TCR diversity than newly diagnosed ones. Peripheral blood was the sole material, not thyroid tissue.

iRepertoire HTBI primers and Arm-PCR of CDR3 regions built TCR beta libraries. TCRdb independently ran MiXCR on the multiplex PCR reads; one entry per CDR3 protein. The repertoire includes about 500,000 distinct CDR3 sequences, under 20% of them detected once, and 12% sits in the top ten. The time point here: newly diagnosed GD, antithyroid drugs for less than 3 months. Extracted RNA from PBMCs served as the source of the TCR library. This clonotype was detected a few times. Antigen unknown. The CDR3 loop spans 11 amino acids. V was trimmed by 2 bases and J by 10 bases, leaving 8 bases between them. Germline CDR1 MNHEY, CDR2 SVGEGT. In addition, the sample was reused for a study of T cells in Graves' hyperthyroidism and ophthalmopathy. That work states: The primer set for the first-round RT-PCR of the TCR CDR3 was HTBI.

The sample consisted of peripheral blood mononuclear cells (PBMCs), taken at new diagnosis, from a patient treated with antithyroid drugs. V and J are TRBV6-2 or TRBV6-3 and TRBJ1-2, with a possible D match to TRBD1 (5 bases). The clonotype comes from a man between 35 and 55 years old with Graves disease. The CDR3 loop is CASSYGGYYTF. The CDR3 nucleotides are TGTGCCAGCAGTTACGGGGGGTACTACACCTTC.